This TCR beta chain was recorded in a study of breast tumors, draining lymph nodes, adjacent tissues. Study outcomes and limitations: Tumor T cell lymph node origin was a supported hypothesis, not proven. Compared with lymph nodes, tumors were less diverse; compared with nontumor tissue, more. Tumor and nontumor repertoires were significantly more similar in luminal-like than in basal-like breast cancer.

The V gene's germline CDR1 is SGDLS and CDR2 YYNGEE. With V trimmed by 5 bases and J by 5 bases, 6 bases remained unmatched. This CDR3 region has 14 residues. TCRdb re-derived calls from the multiplex PCR reads in MiXCR, one entry per CDR3 protein. The table lists around 300,000 distinct CDR3 sequences, 30% to 35% of them singletons, with roughly 1.2% in the top ten. A word on this clonotype: What it binds is unknown.

Axillary draining lymph nodes of breast cancer patients supplied the node samples. This receptor was obtained from a female donor with breast cancer. Some clones in this sample may be carry-over from other donors' samples. This sequence joins TRBV9 and TRBJ2-3; 9 bases are shared with TRBD2. What was sequenced was axillary lymph node tissue. This CDR3 reads CASSLGREGDTQYF. The CDR3 DNA reads as TGTGCCAGCAGTTTAGGGCGGGAGGGAGATACGCAGTATTTT.